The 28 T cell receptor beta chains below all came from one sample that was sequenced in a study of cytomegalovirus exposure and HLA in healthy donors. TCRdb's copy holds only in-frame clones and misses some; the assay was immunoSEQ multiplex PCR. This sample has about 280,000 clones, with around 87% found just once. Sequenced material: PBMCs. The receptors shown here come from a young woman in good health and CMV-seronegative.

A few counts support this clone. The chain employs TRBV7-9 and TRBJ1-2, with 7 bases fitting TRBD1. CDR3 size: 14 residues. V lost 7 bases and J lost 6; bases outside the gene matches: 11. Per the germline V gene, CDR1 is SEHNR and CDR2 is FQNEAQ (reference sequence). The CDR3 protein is CASIGSEGGHGYTF. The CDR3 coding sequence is TGTGCCAGCATCGGGTCAGAAGGGGGCCATGGCTACACCTTC.

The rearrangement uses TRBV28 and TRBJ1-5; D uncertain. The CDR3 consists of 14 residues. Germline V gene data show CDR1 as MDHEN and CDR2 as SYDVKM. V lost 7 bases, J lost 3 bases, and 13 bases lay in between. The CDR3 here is CASIPGVSNQPQHF. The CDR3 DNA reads TGTGCCAGCATCCCAGGTGTGTCCAATCAGCCCCAGCATTTT.

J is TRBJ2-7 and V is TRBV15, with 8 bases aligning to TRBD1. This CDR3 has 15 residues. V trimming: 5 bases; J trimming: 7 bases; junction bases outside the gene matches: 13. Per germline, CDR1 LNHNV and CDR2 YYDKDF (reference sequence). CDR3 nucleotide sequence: TGTGCCACCAGCCCAGAGCAGGGGGCTCTATCGGAGCAGTACTTC. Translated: CATSPEQGALSEQYF.

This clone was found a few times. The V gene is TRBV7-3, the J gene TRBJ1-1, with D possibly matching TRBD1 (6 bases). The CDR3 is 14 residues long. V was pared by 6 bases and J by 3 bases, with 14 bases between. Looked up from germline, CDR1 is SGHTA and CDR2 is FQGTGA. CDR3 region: CASSPQGRDTEAFF. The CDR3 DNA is TGTGCCAGCAGTCCACAGGGACGGGACACTGAAGCTTTCTTT.

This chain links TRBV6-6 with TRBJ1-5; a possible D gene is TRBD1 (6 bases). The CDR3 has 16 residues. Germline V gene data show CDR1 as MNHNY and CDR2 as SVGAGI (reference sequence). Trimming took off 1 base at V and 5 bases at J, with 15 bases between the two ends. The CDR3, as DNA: TGTGCCAGCAGTTACTTACAGGGCTGGCGAGATCAGCCCCAGCATTTT. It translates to CASSYLQGWRDQPQHF.

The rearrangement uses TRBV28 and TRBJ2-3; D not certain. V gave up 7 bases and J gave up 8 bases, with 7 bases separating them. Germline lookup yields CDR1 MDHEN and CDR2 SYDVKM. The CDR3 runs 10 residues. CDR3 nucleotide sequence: TGTGCCAGCATGAGGAGTACGCAGTATTTT. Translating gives CASMRSTQYF.

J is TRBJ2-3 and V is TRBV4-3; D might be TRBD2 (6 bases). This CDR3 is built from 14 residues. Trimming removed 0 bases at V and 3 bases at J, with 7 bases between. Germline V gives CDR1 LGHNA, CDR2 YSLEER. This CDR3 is CASSQEGGTDTQYF. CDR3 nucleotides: TGCGCCAGCAGCCAAGAGGGGGGAACAGATACGCAGTATTTT.

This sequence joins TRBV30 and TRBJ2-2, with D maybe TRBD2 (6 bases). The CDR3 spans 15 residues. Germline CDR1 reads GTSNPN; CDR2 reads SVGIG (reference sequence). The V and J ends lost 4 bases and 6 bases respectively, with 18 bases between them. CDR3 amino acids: CAWIKLARWPGELFF. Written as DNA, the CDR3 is TGTGCCTGGATAAAACTAGCAAGGTGGCCCGGGGAGCTGTTTTTT.

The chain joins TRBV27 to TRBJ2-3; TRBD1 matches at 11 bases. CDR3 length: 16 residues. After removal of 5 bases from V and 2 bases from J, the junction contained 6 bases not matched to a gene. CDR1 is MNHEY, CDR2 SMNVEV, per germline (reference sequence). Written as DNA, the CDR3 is TGTGCCAGCAGTCATGGACAGGGGGCTTCCACAGATACGCAGTATTTT. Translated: CASSHGQGASTDTQYF.

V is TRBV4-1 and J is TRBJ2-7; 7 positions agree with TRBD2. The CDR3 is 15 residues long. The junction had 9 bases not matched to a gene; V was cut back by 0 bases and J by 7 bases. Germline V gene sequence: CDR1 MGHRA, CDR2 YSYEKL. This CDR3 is CASSQDVGRRVEQYF. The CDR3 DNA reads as TGCGCCAGCAGCCAAGATGTCGGGAGGAGAGTAGAGCAGTACTTC.

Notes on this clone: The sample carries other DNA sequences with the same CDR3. CDR3 in DNA: TGTGCCAGCTCCCGGCAGGGTTCCAATCAGCCCCAGCATTTT. Amino acid sequence: CASSRQGSNQPQHF. The chain has TRBV27 and TRBJ1-5; TRBD1 is a possible D gene (5 bases). The length of the CDR3 is 14 residues. CDR1 and CDR2 (germline): MNHEY, SMNVEV (reference sequence). V lost 8 bases to trimming and J lost 3 bases, with 14 bases between them.

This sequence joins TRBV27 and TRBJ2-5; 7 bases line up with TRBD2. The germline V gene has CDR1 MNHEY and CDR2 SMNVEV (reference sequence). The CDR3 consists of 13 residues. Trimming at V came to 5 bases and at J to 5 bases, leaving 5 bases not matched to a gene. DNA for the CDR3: TGTGCCAGCAGTCGACTAGCAGGGGAGACCCAGTACTTC. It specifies CASSRLAGETQYF.

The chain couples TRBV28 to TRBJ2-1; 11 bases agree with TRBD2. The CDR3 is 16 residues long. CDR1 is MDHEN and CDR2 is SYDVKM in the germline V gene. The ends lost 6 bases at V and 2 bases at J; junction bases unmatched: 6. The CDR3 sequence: CASRKMTSGAYNEQFF. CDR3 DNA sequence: TGTGCCAGCAGGAAAATGACTAGCGGGGCCTACAATGAGCAGTTCTTC. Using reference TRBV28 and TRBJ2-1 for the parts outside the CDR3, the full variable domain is DVKVTQSSRYLVKRTGEKVFLECVQDMDHENMFWYRQDPGLGLRLIYFSYDVKMKEKGDIPEGYSVSREKKERFSLILESASTNQTSMYLCASRKMTSGAYNEQFFGPGTRLTVL.

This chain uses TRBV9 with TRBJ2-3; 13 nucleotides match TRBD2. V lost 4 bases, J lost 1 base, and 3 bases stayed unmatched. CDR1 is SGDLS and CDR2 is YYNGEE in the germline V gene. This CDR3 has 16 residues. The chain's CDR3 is CASSTGTSGGTDTQYF. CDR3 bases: TGTGCCAGCAGCACCGGGACTAGCGGGGGCACAGATACGCAGTATTTT.

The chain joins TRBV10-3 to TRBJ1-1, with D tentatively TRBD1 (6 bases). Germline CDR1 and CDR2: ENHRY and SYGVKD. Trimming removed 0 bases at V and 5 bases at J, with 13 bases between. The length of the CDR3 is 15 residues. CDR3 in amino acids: CAISESGGGRTEAFF. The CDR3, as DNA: TGTGCCATCAGTGAGTCAGGGGGGGGGAGGACTGAAGCTTTCTTT.

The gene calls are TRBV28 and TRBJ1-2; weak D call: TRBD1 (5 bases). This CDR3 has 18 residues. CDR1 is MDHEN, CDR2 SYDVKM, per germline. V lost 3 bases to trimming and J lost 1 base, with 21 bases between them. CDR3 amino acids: CASSFPPPWTPYNYGYTF. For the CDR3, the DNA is TGTGCCAGCAGTTTTCCTCCCCCCTGGACACCTTATAACTATGGCTACACCTTC.

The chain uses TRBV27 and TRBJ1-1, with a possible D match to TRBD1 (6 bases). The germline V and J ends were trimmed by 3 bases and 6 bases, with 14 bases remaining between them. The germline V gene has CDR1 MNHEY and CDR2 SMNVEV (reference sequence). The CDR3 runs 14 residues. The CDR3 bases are TGTGCCAGCAGTTTCCGCGGGGGCTTGCCTGAAGCTTTCTTT. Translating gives CASSFRGGLPEAFF.

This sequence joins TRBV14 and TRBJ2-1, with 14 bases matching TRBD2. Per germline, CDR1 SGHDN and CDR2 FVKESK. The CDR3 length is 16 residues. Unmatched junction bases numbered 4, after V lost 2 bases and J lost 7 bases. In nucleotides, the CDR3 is TGTGCCAGCAGCCAAACGACTAGCGGGAGGGCGAATGAGCAGTTCTTC. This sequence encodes CASSQTTSGRANEQFF.

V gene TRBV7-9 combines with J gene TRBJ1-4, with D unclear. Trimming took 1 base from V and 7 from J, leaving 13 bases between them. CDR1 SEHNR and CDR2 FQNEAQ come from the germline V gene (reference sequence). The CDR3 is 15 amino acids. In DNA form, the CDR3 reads TGTGCCAGCAGCTTAGATTCCTGGCAGTCTGAAAAACTGTTTTTT. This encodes CASSLDSWQSEKLFF.

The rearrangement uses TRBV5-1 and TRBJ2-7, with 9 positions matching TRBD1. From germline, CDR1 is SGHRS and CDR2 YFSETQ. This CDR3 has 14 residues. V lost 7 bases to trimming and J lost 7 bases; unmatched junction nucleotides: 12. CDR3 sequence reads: CASRPGGQGWEQYF. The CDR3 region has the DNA TGCGCCAGCCGTCCCGGGGGACAGGGTTGGGAGCAGTACTTC.

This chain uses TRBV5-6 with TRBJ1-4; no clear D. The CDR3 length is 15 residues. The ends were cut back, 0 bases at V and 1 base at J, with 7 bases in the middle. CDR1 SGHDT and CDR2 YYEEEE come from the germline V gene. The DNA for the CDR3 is TGTGCCAGCAGCTTGGATCCGCGAACTAATGAAAAACTGTTTTTT. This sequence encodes CASSLDPRTNEKLFF. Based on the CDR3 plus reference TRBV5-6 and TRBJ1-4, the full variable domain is DAGVTQSPTHLIKTRGQQVTLRCSPKSGHDTVSWYQQALGQGPQFIFQYYEEEERQRGNFPDRFSGHQFPNYSSELNVNALLLGDSALYLCASSLDPRTNEKLFFGSGTQLSVL.

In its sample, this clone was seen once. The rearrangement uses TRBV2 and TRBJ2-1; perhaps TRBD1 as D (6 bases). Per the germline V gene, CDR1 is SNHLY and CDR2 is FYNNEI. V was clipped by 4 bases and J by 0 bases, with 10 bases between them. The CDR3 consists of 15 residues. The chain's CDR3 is CASSGGRGSYNEQFF. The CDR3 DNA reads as TGTGCCAGCAGTGGGGGCAGGGGCTCCTACAATGAGCAGTTCTTC.

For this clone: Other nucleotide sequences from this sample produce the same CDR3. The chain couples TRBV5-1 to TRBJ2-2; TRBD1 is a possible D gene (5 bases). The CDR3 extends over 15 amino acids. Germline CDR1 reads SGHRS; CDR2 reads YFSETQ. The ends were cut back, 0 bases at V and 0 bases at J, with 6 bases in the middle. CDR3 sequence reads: CASSLGQTNTGELFF. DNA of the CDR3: TGCGCCAGCAGCTTGGGACAGACGAACACCGGGGAGCTGTTTTTT. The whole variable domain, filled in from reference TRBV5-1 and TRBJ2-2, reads KAGVTQTPRYLIKTRGQQVTLSCSPISGHRSVSWYQQTPGQGLQFLFEYFSETQRNKGNFPGRFSGRQFSNSRSEMNVSTLELGDSALYLCASSLGQTNTGELFFGEGSRLTVL.

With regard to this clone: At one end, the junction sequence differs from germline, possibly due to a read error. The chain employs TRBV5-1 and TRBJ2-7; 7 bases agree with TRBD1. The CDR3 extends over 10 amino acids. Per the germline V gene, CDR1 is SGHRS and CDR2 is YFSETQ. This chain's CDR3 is CAREDRSLAW. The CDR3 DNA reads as TGCGCCAGGGAGGACAGGTCCTTGGCGTGG.

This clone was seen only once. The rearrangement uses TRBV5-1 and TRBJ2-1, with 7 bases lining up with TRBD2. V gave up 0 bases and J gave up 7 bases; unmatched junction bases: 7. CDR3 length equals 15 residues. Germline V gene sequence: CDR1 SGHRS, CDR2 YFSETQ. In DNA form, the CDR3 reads TGCGCCAGCAGCTTGGGCGGGGGTCAAAGGAATGAGCAGTTCTTC. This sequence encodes CASSLGGGQRNEQFF.

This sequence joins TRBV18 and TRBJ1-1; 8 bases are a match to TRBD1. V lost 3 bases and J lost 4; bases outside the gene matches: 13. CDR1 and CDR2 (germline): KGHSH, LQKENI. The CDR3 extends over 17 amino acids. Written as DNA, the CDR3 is TGTGCCAGCTCACCTCGGGCAGGGGGCTCGGGGGCCACTGAAGCTTTCTTT. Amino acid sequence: CASSPRAGGSGATEAFF.

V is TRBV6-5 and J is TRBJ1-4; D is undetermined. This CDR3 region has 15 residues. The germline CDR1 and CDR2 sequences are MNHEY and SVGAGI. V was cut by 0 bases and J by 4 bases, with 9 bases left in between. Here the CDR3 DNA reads TGTGCCAGCAGTTACTCGGGCAGCTATAATGAAAAACTGTTTTTT. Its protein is CASSYSGSYNEKLFF.

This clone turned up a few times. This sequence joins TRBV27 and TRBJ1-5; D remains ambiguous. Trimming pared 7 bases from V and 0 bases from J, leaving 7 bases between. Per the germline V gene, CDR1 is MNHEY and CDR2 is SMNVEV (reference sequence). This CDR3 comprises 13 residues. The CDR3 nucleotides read TGTGCCAGCACTAGCGATAGCAATCAGCCCCAGCATTTT. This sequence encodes CASTSDSNQPQHF.